This T cell receptor beta chain was identified during a study of CD8 T cells in Susac syndrome. Findings and caveats of the study: The TCR sequencing and HLA analysis in the study involved a relatively small number of individuals, as the study acknowledged.

TCR beta from blood CD8+ and CD4+ T cells was sequenced. TEMRA cells underwent FACS enrichment and CD8+ and CD4+ T cells underwent negative isolation. An amount of RNA that ranged from about 0.45 to 1 ug was reverse transcribed with random hexamers. By means of immunoSEQ multiplex PCR, TCR beta CDR3 spanning 54 Vbeta and 13 Jbeta underwent amplification. MiXCR was run by TCRdb on the immunoSEQ multiplex PCR reads, yielding one entry per CDR3 protein. The sample has about 76,000 distinct CDR3 sequences; 91% are singletons. Turning to this clonotype: Its specificity is unknown. No DNA is shown, since the ends of the CDR3 on it are uncertain; the CDR3 is the one TCRdb lists.

The specimen sequenced was CD8+ T cells from PBMCs. The sequence was collected from a human donor with multiple sclerosis.

Here the CDR3 reads CASSSVGEGANF. The genes are TRBV5-4 and TRBJ2-3; the D call of TRBD2 is as the table states it, not checked on the DNA. Germline V gene lookup returns CDR1 SGHNT and CDR2 YYREEE (reference sequence). The CDR3 totals 12 residues, both ends included.